Listed here are 9 T cell receptor beta chains from one sample, sequenced in a study of blood T cell repertoires in COVID-19. Produced via immunoSEQ multiplex PCR; TCRdb's table is partial and in-frame only. The table records more than 200,000 clones, approximately 89% of them present only once. Sequencing used PBMCs or T cells enriched from blood (not recorded which). These TCRs come from a young woman with acute COVID-19.

This chain links TRBV2 with TRBJ2-5, with D possibly TRBD1 on 5 matching bases. Trimming took off 5 bases at V and 1 base at J, with 8 bases between the two ends. This CDR3 is 13 amino acids long. Per germline, CDR1 SNHLY and CDR2 FYNNEI. This chain's CDR3 is CASSSDSQETQYF. Here the CDR3 DNA reads TGTGCCAGCAGTTCTGACAGCCAAGAGACCCAGTACTTC.

The J gene is TRBJ2-2, the V gene TRBV28; a weak D match, TRBD1 (7 bases). CDR1 MDHEN and CDR2 SYDVKM come from the germline V gene. This CDR3 contains 15 residues. Between the trimmed V and J ends, which lost 5 bases and 5 bases, there was a span of 15 bases. The CDR3 region is CASSGGGAGTGELFF. The CDR3 DNA reads as TGTGCCAGCAGTGGAGGGGGCGCGGGAACCGGGGAGCTGTTTTTT.

The chain carries TRBV24-1 and TRBJ2-2; D may be TRBD2 (5 bases). CDR3 length: 14 amino acids. The V end lost 10 bases, the J end lost 0 bases, and 11 bases lay between the germline ends. Germline V CDR1 and CDR2: KGHDR, SFDVKD. In DNA, the CDR3 is TGTGCCACTTCTGAGCGGCCGAACACCGGGGAGCTGTTTTTT. It encodes CATSERPNTGELFF.

V and J are TRBV30 and TRBJ2-1; TRBD1 aligns across 10 bases. The CDR3 sequence is 13 residues long. V was clipped by 5 bases and J by 10 bases; unmatched bases: 8. Looked up from germline, CDR1 is GTSNPN and CDR2 is SVGIG (reference sequence). The DNA for the CDR3 is TGTGCCTGGGACAGGGGGCGATCCGGGGAGCAGTTCTTC. Translated: CAWDRGRSGEQFF.

This chain joins TRBV9 and TRBJ1-2; no definite D call. The V and J ends lost 10 bases and 1 base respectively, with 17 bases between them. This CDR3 contains 14 residues. Germline V gene lookup returns CDR1 SGDLS and CDR2 YYNGEE. The CDR3, as DNA: TGTGCCCGGAGGGCCAGTTTCATTAACTATGGCTACACCTTC. It is translated as CARRASFINYGYTF. Filled out from reference TRBV9 and TRBJ1-2, the complete variable domain reads DSGVTQTPKHLITATGQRVTLRCSPRSGDLSVYWYQQSLDQGLQFLIQYYNGEERAKGNILERFSAQQFPDLHSELNLSSLELGDSALYFCARRASFINYGYTFGSGTRLTVV.

This chain connects TRBV18 to TRBJ2-1, with 13 bases lining up with TRBD2. Germline V gene lookup returns CDR1 KGHSH and CDR2 LQKENI. Trimming removed 1 base from V and 7 bases from J; junction bases left unmatched: 7. The CDR3 has 17 amino acids. CDR3 bases: TGTGCCAGCTCACCACTCCGACTAGCGGGGGGTAGGAATGAGCAGTTCTTC. This gives the protein CASSPLRLAGGRNEQFF.

On this clone itself: This specimen includes other DNA sequences encoding the same CDR3. The V and J genes are TRBV5-1 and TRBJ1-5; unclear D gene. The CDR3 sequence is 15 residues long. The ends were cut back, 0 bases at V and 2 bases at J, with 9 bases in the middle. The germline CDR1 and CDR2 sequences are SGHRS and YFSETQ. This CDR3 is CASSLEGVGNQPQHF. CDR3 bases: TGCGCCAGCAGCTTGGAGGGAGTGGGCAATCAGCCCCAGCATTTT. Full variable domain (missing parts from reference TRBV5-1 and TRBJ1-5): KAGVTQTPRYLIKTRGQQVTLSCSPISGHRSVSWYQQTPGQGLQFLFEYFSETQRNKGNFPGRFSGRQFSNSRSEMNVSTLELGDSALYLCASSLEGVGNQPQHFGDGTRLSIL.

Only one count was recorded for this clone. The rearrangement uses TRBV2 and TRBJ2-2, with a possible D match to TRBD1 (5 bases). This CDR3 has 16 amino acids. Trimming pared 2 bases from V and 3 bases from J, leaving 13 bases between. Germline values: CDR1 SNHLY, CDR2 FYNNEI. CDR3 sequence reads: CASSEFGREYTGELFF. The CDR3 region has the DNA TGTGCCAGCAGTGAATTTGGCAGGGAATACACCGGGGAGCTGTTTTTT.

The chain is built from TRBV30 and TRBJ1-2; possibly TRBD1 for D (6 bases). CDR1 GTSNPN and CDR2 SVGIG come from the germline V gene (reference sequence). V lost 0 bases to trimming and J lost 8 bases, with 13 bases between them. The CDR3 totals 13 residues. CDR3 protein: CAWSVQGDGGYTF. CDR3 DNA sequence: TGTGCCTGGAGTGTACAGGGAGATGGGGGCTACACCTTC.